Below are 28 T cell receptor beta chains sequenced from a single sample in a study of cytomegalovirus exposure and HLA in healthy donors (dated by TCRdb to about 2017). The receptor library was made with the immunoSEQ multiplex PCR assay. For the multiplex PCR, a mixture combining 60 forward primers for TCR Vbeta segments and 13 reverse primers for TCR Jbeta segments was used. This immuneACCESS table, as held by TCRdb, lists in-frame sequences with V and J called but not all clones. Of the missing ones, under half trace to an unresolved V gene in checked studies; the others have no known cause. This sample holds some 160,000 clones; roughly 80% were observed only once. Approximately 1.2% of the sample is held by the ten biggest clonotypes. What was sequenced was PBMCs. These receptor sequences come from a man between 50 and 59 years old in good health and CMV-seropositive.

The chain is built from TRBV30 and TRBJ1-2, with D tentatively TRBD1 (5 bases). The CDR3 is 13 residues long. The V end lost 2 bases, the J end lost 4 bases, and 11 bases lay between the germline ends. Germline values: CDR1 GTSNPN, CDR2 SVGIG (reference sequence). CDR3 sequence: CAWSPTVVYGYTF. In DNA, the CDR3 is TGTGCCTGGAGTCCGACAGTCGTCTATGGCTACACCTTC.

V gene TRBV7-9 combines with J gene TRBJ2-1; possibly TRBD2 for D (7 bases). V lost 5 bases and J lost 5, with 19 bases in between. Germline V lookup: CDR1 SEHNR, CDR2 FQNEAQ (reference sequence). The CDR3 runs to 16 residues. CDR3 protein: CASSPPWGGAHNEQFF. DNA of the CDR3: TGTGCCAGCAGCCCCCCTTGGGGGGGCGCCCACAATGAGCAGTTCTTC.

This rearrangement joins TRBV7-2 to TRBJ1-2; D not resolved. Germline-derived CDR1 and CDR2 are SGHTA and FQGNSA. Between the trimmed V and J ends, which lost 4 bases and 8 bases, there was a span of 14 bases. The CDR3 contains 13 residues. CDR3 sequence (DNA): TGTGCCAGCAGCTATCGGTCGAGCGGGGGCTACACCTTC. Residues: CASSYRSSGGYTF. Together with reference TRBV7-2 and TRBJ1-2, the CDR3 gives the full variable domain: GAGVSQSPSNKVTEKGKDVELRCDPISGHTALYWYRQSLGQGLEFLIYFQGNSAPDKSGLPSDRFSAERTGGSVSTLTIQRTQQEDSAVYLCASSYRSSGGYTFGSGTRLTVV.

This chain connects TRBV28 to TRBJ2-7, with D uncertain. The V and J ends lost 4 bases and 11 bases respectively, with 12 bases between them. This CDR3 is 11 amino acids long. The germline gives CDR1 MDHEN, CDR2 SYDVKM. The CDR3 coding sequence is TGTGCCAGCAGTTCGTCCCCTATGAAGTACTTC. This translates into CASSSSPMKYF.

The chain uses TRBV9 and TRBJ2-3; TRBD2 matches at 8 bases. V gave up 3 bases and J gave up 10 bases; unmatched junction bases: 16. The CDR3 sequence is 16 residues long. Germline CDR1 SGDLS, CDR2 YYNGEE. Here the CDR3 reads CASSEKRGTSRAAQYF. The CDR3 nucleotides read TGTGCCAGCAGCGAGAAGCGGGGGACCTCACGGGCGGCGCAGTATTTT.

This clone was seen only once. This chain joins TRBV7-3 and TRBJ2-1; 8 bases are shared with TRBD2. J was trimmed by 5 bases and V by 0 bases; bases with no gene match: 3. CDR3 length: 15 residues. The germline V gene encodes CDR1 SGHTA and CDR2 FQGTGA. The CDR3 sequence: CASSLTSGSNNEQFF. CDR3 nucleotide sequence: TGTGCCAGCAGCTTAACCAGCGGGAGCAACAATGAGCAGTTCTTC.

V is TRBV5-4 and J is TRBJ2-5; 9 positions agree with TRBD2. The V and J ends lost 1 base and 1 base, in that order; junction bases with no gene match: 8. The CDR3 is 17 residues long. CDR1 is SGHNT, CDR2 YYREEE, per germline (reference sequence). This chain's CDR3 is CASSLRPSGAPQETQYF. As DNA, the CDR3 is TGTGCCAGCAGCTTGCGGCCTAGCGGGGCCCCCCAAGAGACCCAGTACTTC.

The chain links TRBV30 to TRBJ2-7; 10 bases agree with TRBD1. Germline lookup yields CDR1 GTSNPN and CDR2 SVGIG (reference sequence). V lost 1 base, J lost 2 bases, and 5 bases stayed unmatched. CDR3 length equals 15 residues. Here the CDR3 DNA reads TGTGCCTGGAGTGCAGGGACAGGGGTTCCCTACGAGCAGTACTTC. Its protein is CAWSAGTGVPYEQYF.

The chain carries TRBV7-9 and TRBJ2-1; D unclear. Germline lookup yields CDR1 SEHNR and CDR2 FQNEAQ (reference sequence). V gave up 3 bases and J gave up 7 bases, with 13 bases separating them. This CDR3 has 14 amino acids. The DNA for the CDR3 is TGTGCCAGCAGCTTGGAACTAATTTTTAATGAGCAGTTCTTC. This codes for CASSLELIFNEQFF. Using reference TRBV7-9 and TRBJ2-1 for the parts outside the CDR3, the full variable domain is DTGVSQNPRHKITKRGQNVTFRCDPISEHNRLYWYRQTLGQGPEFLTYFQNEAQLEKSRLLSDRFSAERPKGSFSTLEIQRTEQGDSAMYLCASSLELIFNEQFFGPGTRLTVL.

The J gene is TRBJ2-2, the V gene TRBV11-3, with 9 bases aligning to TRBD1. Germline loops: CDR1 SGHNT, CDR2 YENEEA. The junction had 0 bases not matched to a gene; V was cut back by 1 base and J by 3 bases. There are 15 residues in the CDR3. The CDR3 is CASSLGTGDTGELFF. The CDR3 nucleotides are TGTGCCAGCAGCTTAGGGACAGGGGACACCGGGGAGCTGTTTTTT.

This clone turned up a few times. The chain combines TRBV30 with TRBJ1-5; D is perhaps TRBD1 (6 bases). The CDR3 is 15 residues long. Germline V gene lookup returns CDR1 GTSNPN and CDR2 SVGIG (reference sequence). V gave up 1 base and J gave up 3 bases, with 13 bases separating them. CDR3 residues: CAWSAIGGANQPQHF. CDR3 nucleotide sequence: TGTGCCTGGAGTGCTATAGGGGGTGCCAATCAGCCCCAGCATTTT.

The DNA of the CDR3 is TGTGCCAGCAGTTTATACGGGAGGACCTACAATGAGCAGTTCTTC. The encoded protein is CASSLYGRTYNEQFF. The V gene is TRBV27, the J gene TRBJ2-1; 7 positions match TRBD2. Unmatched junction bases numbered 2, after V lost 1 base and J lost 2 bases. Germline V lookup: CDR1 MNHEY, CDR2 SMNVEV (reference sequence). The CDR3 has 15 amino acids.

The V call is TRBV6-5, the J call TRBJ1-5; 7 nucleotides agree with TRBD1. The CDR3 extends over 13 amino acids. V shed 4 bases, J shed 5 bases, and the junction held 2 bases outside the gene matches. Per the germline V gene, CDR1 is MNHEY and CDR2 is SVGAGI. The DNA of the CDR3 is TGTGCCAGCAGTTGGGACAGCCATCAGCCCCAGCATTTT. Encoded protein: CASSWDSHQPQHF.

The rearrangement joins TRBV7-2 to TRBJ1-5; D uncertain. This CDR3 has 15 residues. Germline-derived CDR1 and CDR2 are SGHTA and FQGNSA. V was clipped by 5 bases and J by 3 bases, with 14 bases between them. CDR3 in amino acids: CASSVSWSPNQPQHF. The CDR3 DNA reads TGTGCCAGCAGCGTCAGTTGGAGCCCCAATCAGCCCCAGCATTTT.

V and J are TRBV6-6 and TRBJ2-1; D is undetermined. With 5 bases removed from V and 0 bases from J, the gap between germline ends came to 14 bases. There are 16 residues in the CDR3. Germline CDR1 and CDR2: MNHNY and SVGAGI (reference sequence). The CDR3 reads CASSRHTESSYNEQFF. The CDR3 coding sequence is TGTGCCAGCAGTCGTCACACGGAGAGCTCCTACAATGAGCAGTTCTTC.

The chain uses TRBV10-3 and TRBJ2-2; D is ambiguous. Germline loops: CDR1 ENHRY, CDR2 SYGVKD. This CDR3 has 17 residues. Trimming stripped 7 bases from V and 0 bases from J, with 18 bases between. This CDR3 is CAINSVGAPANTGELFF. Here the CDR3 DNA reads TGTGCCATCAATTCGGTCGGAGCACCCGCGAACACCGGGGAGCTGTTTTTT.

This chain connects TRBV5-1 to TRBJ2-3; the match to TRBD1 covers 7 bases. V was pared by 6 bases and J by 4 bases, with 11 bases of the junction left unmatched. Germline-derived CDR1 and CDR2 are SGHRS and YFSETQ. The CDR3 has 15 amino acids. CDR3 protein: CASIPTGIGADTQYF. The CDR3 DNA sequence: TGCGCCAGCATACCGACAGGGATCGGGGCAGATACGCAGTATTTT.

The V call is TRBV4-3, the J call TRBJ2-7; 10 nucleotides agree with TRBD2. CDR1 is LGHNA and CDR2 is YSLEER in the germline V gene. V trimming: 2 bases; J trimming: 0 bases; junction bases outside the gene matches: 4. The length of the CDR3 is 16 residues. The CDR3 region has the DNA TGCGCCAGCAGCCAATCCATAGCGGGAGGCTCCTACGAGCAGTACTTC. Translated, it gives CASSQSIAGGSYEQYF.

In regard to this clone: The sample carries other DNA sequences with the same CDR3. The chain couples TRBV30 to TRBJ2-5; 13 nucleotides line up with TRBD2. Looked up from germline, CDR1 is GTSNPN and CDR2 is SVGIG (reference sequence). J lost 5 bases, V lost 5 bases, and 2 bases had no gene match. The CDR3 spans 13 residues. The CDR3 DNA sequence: TGTGCCTGGGGACTAGCGGGAGCGGAGACCCAGTACTTC. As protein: CAWGLAGAETQYF.

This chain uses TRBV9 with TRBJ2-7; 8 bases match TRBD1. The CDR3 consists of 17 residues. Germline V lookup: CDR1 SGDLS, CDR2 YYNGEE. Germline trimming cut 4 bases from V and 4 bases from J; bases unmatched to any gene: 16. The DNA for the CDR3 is TGTGCCAGCAGCCCCTACAGGAGGACAGGGATACGGTACGAGCAGTACTTC. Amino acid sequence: CASSPYRRTGIRYEQYF. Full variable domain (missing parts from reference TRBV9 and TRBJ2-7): DSGVTQTPKHLITATGQRVTLRCSPRSGDLSVYWYQQSLDQGLQFLIQYYNGEERAKGNILERFSAQQFPDLHSELNLSSLELGDSALYFCASSPYRRTGIRYEQYFGPGTRLTVT.

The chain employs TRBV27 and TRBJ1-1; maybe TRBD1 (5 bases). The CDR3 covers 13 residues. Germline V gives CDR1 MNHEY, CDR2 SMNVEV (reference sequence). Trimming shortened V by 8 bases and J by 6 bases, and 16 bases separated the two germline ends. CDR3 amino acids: CASRGTWKAEAFF. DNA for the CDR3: TGTGCCAGCCGGGGGACTTGGAAGGCTGAAGCTTTCTTT.

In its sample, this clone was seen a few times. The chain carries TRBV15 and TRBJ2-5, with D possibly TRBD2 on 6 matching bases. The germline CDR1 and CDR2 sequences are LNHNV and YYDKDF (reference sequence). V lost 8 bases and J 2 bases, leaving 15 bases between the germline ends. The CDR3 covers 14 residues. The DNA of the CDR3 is TGTGCCACCTCCCTGATGGGAGGACAAGAGACCCAGTACTTC. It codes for CATSLMGGQETQYF.

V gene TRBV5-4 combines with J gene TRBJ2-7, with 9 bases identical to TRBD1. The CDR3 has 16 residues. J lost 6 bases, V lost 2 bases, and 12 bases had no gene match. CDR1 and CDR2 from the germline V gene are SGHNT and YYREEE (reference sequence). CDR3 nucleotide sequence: TGTGCCAGCAGCTTTGGGGCGGGACAGGGTCCCCTCGAGCAGTACTTC. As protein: CASSFGAGQGPLEQYF.

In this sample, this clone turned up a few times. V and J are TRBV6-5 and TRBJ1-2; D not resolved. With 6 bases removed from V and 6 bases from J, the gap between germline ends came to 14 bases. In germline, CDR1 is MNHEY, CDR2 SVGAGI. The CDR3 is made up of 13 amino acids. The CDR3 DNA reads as TGTGCCAGCAGCCCTACCCCGAGGAATGGCTACACCTTC. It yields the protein CASSPTPRNGYTF.

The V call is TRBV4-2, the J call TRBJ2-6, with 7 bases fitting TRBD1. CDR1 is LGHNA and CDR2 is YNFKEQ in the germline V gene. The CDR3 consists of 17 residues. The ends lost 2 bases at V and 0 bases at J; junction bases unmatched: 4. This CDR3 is CASSQRTGSSGANVLTF. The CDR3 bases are TGTGCCAGCAGCCAAAGGACAGGAAGCTCTGGGGCCAACGTCCTGACTTTC.

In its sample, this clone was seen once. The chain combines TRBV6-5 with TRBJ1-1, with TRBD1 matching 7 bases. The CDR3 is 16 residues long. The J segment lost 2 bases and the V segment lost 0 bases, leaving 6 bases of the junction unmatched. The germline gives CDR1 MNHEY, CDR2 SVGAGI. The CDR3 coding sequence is TGTGCCAGCAGTTACTCGAAGGGGGCTGGAAACACTGAAGCTTTCTTT. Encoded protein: CASSYSKGAGNTEAFF.

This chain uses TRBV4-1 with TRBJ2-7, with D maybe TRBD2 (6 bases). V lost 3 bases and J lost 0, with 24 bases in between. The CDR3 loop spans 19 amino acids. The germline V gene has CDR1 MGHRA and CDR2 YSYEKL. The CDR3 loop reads CASSQLAVLGGGSSYEQYF. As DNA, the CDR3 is TGCGCCAGCAGCCAGCTTGCCGTATTGGGGGGAGGTAGCTCCTACGAGCAGTACTTC.

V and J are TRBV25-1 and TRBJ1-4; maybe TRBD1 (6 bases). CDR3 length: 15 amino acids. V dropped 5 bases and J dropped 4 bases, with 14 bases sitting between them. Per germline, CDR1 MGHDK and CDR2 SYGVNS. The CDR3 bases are TGTGCCAGCAGTTCTGAGGGGGTCTATAATGAAAAACTGTTTTTT. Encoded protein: CASSSEGVYNEKLFF.